The rows below give T cell receptor beta chains drawn from one sample of a study of human T cells and chemical hapten exposure. From the RACE reads, TCRdb called clonotypes with MiXCR, one entry per CDR3 protein. The table lists some 190,000 distinct CDR3 sequences, around 20% of them singletons. Sequences were derived from whole blood, sampled in connection with sensitization to the hapten diphenylcyclopropenone (DPC). The origin of the receptors is a woman aged 45-60 years with alopecia areata. Some clones in this sample may be carry-over from other donors' samples. The CDR3 runs from the conserved cysteine through the conserved F or W. The order of the fields is J gene, V gene, CDR3 protein.

>TRBJ2-1|TRBV9
CASSVGGRVSYNEQFF
>TRBJ1-1|TRBV5-1
CASSLASGEIGGAFF
>TRBJ2-2|TRBV28
CASSSFNRRRELFF
>TRBJ1-2|TRBV9
CASSVLGALDGYTF
>TRBJ1-5|TRBV2
CASTTGNQPQHF
>TRBJ2-3|TRBV10-3
CAISEGGTSRTDTQYF
>TRBJ2-5|TRBV7-9
CASSPLAGSYQETQYF
>TRBJ2-5|TRBV7-9
CASMRSATETQYF
>TRBJ1-3|TRBV20-1
CSASLSGNTIYF
>TRBJ2-3|TRBV20-1
CSARVPGFTDTQYF
>TRBJ2-3|TRBV7-2
CASSLAESGYTQYF
>TRBJ1-1|TRBV20-1
CSASVRPGHLNTEAFF
>TRBJ1-1|TRBV5-1
CASSLGLYGQGVFLGAFF
>TRBJ2-1|TRBV11-2
CACRLAGGYEQFF
>TRBJ1-4|TRBV12-3/TRBV12-4
CASSLRQRNEKLFF
>TRBJ2-3|TRBV6-5
CASSYSGVRDPHTQYF
>TRBJ2-1|TRBV5-1
CASSSLAGADNEQFF
>TRBJ2-2|TRBV29-1
CSVEKPGQGAGELFF
>TRBJ2-1|TRBV3-1
CASSPQGGLAATNEQFF
>TRBJ2-1|TRBV7-2
CASSPGPANEQFF
>TRBJ2-5|TRBV7-2
CASSLRRETQYF
>TRBJ2-7|TRBV20-1
CSARGGAGAYDEQYF
>TRBJ2-1|TRBV10-1
CASSELAGGRYNEQFF
>TRBJ1-3|TRBV7-2
CASSSGRVSGNTIYF